This T cell receptor beta chain is from a study of shared clonotypes between healthy human individuals. The CDR3 length is 14 residues. The table came from immunoSEQ multiplex PCR; TCRdb's copy has only in-frame clones and leaves some out. The sample records under 850,000 clones, approximately 72% being singletons. Material: memory CD4+ T cells sorted from blood. The subset is: CD45RA-negative fraction. This sequence was found in a woman in her twenties or thirties in good health. The rearrangement uses TRBV12-2 and TRBJ2-3; the table calls TRBD1, which could not be checked here. TRBV12-2 is termed a pseudogene. The CDR3 DNA is TGTGAAGCGGGACAGGCGGGAGAGACAGATACGCAGTATTTT. It yields the protein CEAGQAGETDTQYF.